Each of the 5 T cell receptor beta chains below was sequenced from the same sample in a study of blood T cell repertoires in COVID-19. Produced via immunoSEQ multiplex PCR; TCRdb's table is partial and in-frame only. Seen here are roughly 56,000 clones, around 92% observed once, and the top ten hold 6.5%. The sample taken for sequencing was peripheral blood. These receptors were obtained from a man aged 45-60 years with active COVID-19.

This chain connects TRBV11-2 to TRBJ1-2, with D unresolved. This CDR3 contains 12 residues. In germline, CDR1 is SGHAT, CDR2 FQNNGV. V shed 4 bases and J shed 2 bases, with 5 bases lying between them. In DNA, the CDR3 is TGTGCCAGCAGCTCCGAGAACTATGGCTACACCTTC. It yields the protein CASSSENYGYTF.

In its sample, this clone was seen once. The V and J genes are TRBV10-1 and TRBJ2-2; TRBD1 matches 8 bases. V was pared by 4 bases and J by 0 bases, with 1 base of the junction left unmatched. CDR3 size: 15 residues. Germline CDR1 and CDR2: WNHNN and SYGVQD (reference sequence). The CDR3 protein is CASSGDRPNTGELFF. The CDR3 nucleotides read TGCGCCAGCAGTGGGGACAGGCCGAACACCGGGGAGCTGTTTTTT.

This chain connects TRBV27 to TRBJ2-3, with TRBD2 as a possible D gene (5 bases). The CDR3 runs 16 residues. Germline values: CDR1 MNHEY, CDR2 SMNVEV (reference sequence). Trimming left V 7 bases short and J 4 bases short, with 21 bases between. As DNA, the CDR3 is TGTGCCAGCAAACTCGTAGCGAGTACTATGGCAGATACGCAGTATTTT. This gives the protein CASKLVASTMADTQYF.

The chain joins TRBV5-1 to TRBJ1-2; 8 nucleotides match TRBD1. After removal of 4 bases from V and 7 bases from J, the junction contained 9 bases not matched to a gene. The length of the CDR3 is 14 residues. Looked up from germline, CDR1 is SGHRS and CDR2 is YFSETQ. The CDR3 protein is CASSLRTGSSGYTF. CDR3 sequence (DNA): TGCGCCAGCAGCCTAAGGACAGGGAGTAGTGGCTACACCTTC.

V is TRBV7-8 and J is TRBJ1-2; no firm D call. Germline V gives CDR1 SGHVS, CDR2 FQNEAQ. The CDR3 length is 12 residues. V was pared by 2 bases and J by 1 base, with 2 bases between. The DNA of the CDR3 is TGTGCCAGCAGCTTACATAACTATGGCTACACCTTC. Translating it yields CASSLHNYGYTF.